This section outlines one TCR beta chain sequence together with its context. Antigen unknown. Treatment of the sample: approximately 9-day PBMC culture with coronavirus spike peptide pools or control peptides (ViraFEST assay). CD4+ T lymphocytes from the unexposed donor were collected before the COVID-19 pandemic (2011-2018). Peptide pool stimulation in ViraFEST expanded antigen-specific T cells, whose TCRs were then sequenced. The germline CDR1 and CDR2 sequences are MNHEY and SVGAGI. The V end was cut by 2 bases, the J end by 5 bases, with 11 bases between. The CDR3 loop spans 14 amino acids. Oncomine TCR Beta short-read sequencing was applied to DNA from cultured CD4+ T cells. In this case, cultured CD4+ T cells provided the extracted genomic DNA. MiXCR, run by TCRdb on the PCR reads, gives a single entry per CDR3 protein. The sample contains roughly 7,400 distinct CDR3 sequences, 35% of which appear only once.

The sample comes from a study of vaccination and CD4 T cells after COVID-19. The chain combines TRBV6-5 with TRBJ2-3, with D possibly TRBD1 on 6 matching bases. The TCR originated in a human donor in good health. The sequenced sample consisted of CD4+ T cells from blood, cultured in vitro. Here the CDR3 reads CASSYGAGVDTQYF. For the CDR3, the DNA is TGTGCCAGCAGTTACGGGGCAGGGGTAGATACGCAGTATTTT.